A single sample is the source of the 26 T cell receptor beta chains below, sequenced in a study of type 1 regulatory T cells. Antigen specificity for these receptors is unknown. Via MiXCR, TCRdb re-called the reads, giving one row per CDR3 protein. The table lists about 62,000 distinct CDR3 sequences, less than 70% of them singletons. The specimen was cultured non-Tr1 T cells, either the whole culture or a sorted T cell fraction (not recorded which). The source of these receptors is a human donor in good health.

This chain connects TRBV7-2 to TRBJ2-5; no definite D call. Germline V gene data show CDR1 as SGHTA and CDR2 as FQGNSA. This CDR3 has 14 amino acids. Trimming cost V 2 bases and J 4 bases, with 11 bases left between them. CDR3 sequence (DNA): TGTGCCAGCAGCTTACAAGGATTTTTAGAGACCCAGTACTTC. This encodes CASSLQGFLETQYF. Using reference TRBV7-2 and TRBJ2-5 for the parts outside the CDR3, the full variable domain is GAGVSQSPSNKVTEKGKDVELRCDPISGHTALYWYRQSLGQGLEFLIYFQGNSAPDKSGLPSDRFSAERTGGSVSTLTIQRTQQEDSAVYLCASSLQGFLETQYFGPGTRLLVL.

The V and J genes are TRBV28 and TRBJ2-7, with 8 bases aligning to TRBD1. Germline CDR1 is MDHEN and CDR2 is SYDVKM. The V gene end was trimmed by 4 bases and the J gene end by 7 bases; junction bases not matched to a gene: 9. There are 14 residues in the CDR3. The CDR3 DNA follows: TGTGCCAGCAGTTCCAGGGGGCCCTTAAGGGAGCAGTACTTC. Residues: CASSSRGPLREQYF. The full variable domain, rest sourced from reference TRBV28 and TRBJ2-7, is DVKVTQSSRYLVKRTGEKVFLECVQDMDHENMFWYRQDPGLGLRLIYFSYDVKMKEKGDIPEGYSVSREKKERFSLILESASTNQTSMYLCASSSRGPLREQYFGPGTRLTVT.

In the case of this clonotype: The junction shows a germline mismatch at one end, possibly a read error. The V call is TRBV4-1, the J call TRBJ2-2, with 11 bases fitting TRBD2. The CDR3 contains 15 residues. CDR1 and CDR2 from the germline V gene are MGHRA and YSYEKL. This CDR3 reads CASSLLAGGTGELLF. In DNA form, the CDR3 reads TGCGCCAGCAGCCTTCTAGCGGGAGGAACCGGGGAGCTGCTTTTT.

V and J are TRBV12-3 or TRBV12-4 and TRBJ2-3; possibly TRBD1 or TRBD2 for D (6 bases each). With 5 bases removed from V and 0 bases from J, the gap between germline ends came to 15 bases. This CDR3 has 16 amino acids. The CDR3 region is CASSIRGGTSTDTQYF. The CDR3 DNA is TGTGCCAGCAGTATAAGAGGCGGGACAAGCACAGATACGCAGTATTTT.

The genes are TRBV5-5 and TRBJ1-5; D gene ambiguous. There are 14 residues in the CDR3. Germline assignment: CDR1 SGHKS and CDR2 YYEKEE (reference sequence). The V end was cut by 2 bases, the J end by 1 base, with 7 bases between. CDR3 in DNA: TGTGCCAGCAGCTTCCGAGGGAGCAATCAGCCCCAGCATTTT. This translates into CASSFRGSNQPQHF.

The chain uses TRBV12-3 or TRBV12-4 and TRBJ2-3, with TRBD1 matching over 9 bases. This CDR3 comprises 16 residues. Germline trimming cut 7 bases from V and 5 bases from J; bases unmatched to any gene: 13. CDR3 sequence: CASNLPTGTGQDTQYF. CDR3 DNA: TGTGCCAGCAATCTACCCACCGGGACAGGGCAAGATACGCAGTATTTT.

This rearrangement joins TRBV12-3 or TRBV12-4 to TRBJ1-6, with TRBD1 identical over 9 bases. Losses at the gene ends were 6 bases for V and 5 bases for J; bases not matched to a gene: 5. The CDR3 extends over 15 amino acids. The CDR3 nucleotides are TGTGCCAGCAGAACACAGGGGGCAAATAATTCACCCCTCCACTTT. Translation: CASRTQGANNSPLHF.

This chain links TRBV6-2 or TRBV6-3 with TRBJ2-5; TRBD2 matches at 8 bases. The CDR3 is 14 residues long. J gave up 10 bases and V 6 bases, and 13 bases lay outside the gene matches. Germline CDR1 reads MNHEY; CDR2 reads SVGEGT. CDR3: CASRAQGLAGGQYF. The CDR3 nucleotides read TGTGCCAGCAGGGCACAGGGTCTGGCGGGGGGCCAGTACTTC.

In nucleotides, the CDR3 is TGTGCCAGCAGCCACGACACGATCGGGTCTTACGGCTACACCTTC. This gives the protein CASSHDTIGSYGYTF. The rearrangement uses TRBV3-1 and TRBJ1-2, with D unresolved. The germline V gene has CDR1 LGHDT and CDR2 YNNKEL (reference sequence). V dropped 3 bases and J dropped 8 bases, with 19 bases sitting between them. The CDR3 covers 15 residues. The full variable domain, with the rest looked up from reference TRBV3-1 and TRBJ1-2, is DTAVSQTPKYLVTQMGNDKSIKCEQNLGHDTMYWYKQDSKKFLKIMFSYNNKELIINETVPNRFSPKSPDKAHLNLHINSLELGDSAVYFCASSHDTIGSYGYTFGSGTRLTVV.

The chain links TRBV28 to TRBJ1-2; D is unclear. The germline V gene encodes CDR1 MDHEN and CDR2 SYDVKM. Trimming pared 4 bases from V and 8 bases from J, leaving 8 bases between. CDR3 length: 11 amino acids. In DNA form, the CDR3 reads TGTGCCAGCAGTTCGGTCAGGGGCTACACCTTC. Encoded protein: CASSSVRGYTF.

The V and J genes are TRBV27 and TRBJ2-4, with D unresolved. Germline V CDR1 and CDR2: MNHEY, SMNVEV (reference sequence). The CDR3 has 13 residues. V lost 2 bases, J lost 5 bases, and 7 bases lay in between. For the CDR3, the DNA is TGTGCCAGCAGTTTAAGGGTACAAAACATTCAGTACTTC. This translates into CASSLRVQNIQYF.

By share, this clonotype counts as medium-sized. In nucleotides, the CDR3 is TGTGCCAGCAGCTCTTGGGGGAGGGCCTCGGGTACGCAGTATTTT. This encodes CASSSWGRASGTQYF. The genes are TRBV7-2 and TRBJ2-3; 7 nucleotides agree with TRBD2. The CDR3 contains 15 residues. Germline lookup yields CDR1 SGHTA and CDR2 FQGNSA. The V and J ends lost 4 bases and 8 bases, in that order; junction bases with no gene match: 12. Full variable domain (remainder filled in from reference TRBV7-2 and TRBJ2-3): GAGVSQSPSNKVTEKGKDVELRCDPISGHTALYWYRQSLGQGLEFLIYFQGNSAPDKSGLPSDRFSAERTGGSVSTLTIQRTQQEDSAVYLCASSSWGRASGTQYFGPGTRLTVL.

The chain joins TRBV15 to TRBJ2-2; 9 nucleotides align to TRBD1. After removal of 5 bases from V and 4 bases from J, the junction contained 8 bases not matched to a gene. This CDR3 spans 16 amino acids. Looked up from germline, CDR1 is LNHNV and CDR2 is YYDKDF (reference sequence). Written as DNA, the CDR3 is TGTGCCACCAGCTATCCGGGACAGGGCGTCACCGGGGAGCTGTTTTTT. Amino acids: CATSYPGQGVTGELFF. The full variable domain, its missing parts supplied by reference TRBV15 and TRBJ2-2, is DAMVIQNPRYQVTQFGKPVTLSCSQTLNHNVMYWYQQKSSQAPKLLFHYYDKDFNNEADTPDNFQSRRPNTSFCFLDIRSPGLGDTAMYLCATSYPGQGVTGELFFGEGSRLTVL.

This chain joins TRBV20-1 and TRBJ2-7; 9 nucleotides line up with TRBD1. J gave up 3 bases and V 2 bases, and 2 bases lay outside the gene matches. This CDR3 spans 13 amino acids. Germline lookup yields CDR1 DFQATT and CDR2 SNEGSKA (reference sequence). The CDR3 coding sequence is TGCAGTGCTAGAAGGGACAGGGTCTACGAGCAGTACTTC. Its protein product is CSARRDRVYEQYF.

This chain joins TRBV19 and TRBJ2-4, with D hard to call. From germline, CDR1 is LNHDA and CDR2 SQIVND (reference sequence). V was clipped by 6 bases and J by 0 bases, with 9 bases between them. This CDR3 is built from 14 residues. The CDR3 DNA reads as TGTGCCAGTAGCCTTCAGGTAGCCAAAAACATTCAGTACTTC. It is translated as CASSLQVAKNIQYF.

The chain has TRBV7-2 and TRBJ2-2; 8 nucleotides match TRBD2. The CDR3 sequence is 16 residues long. Germline CDR1 reads SGHTA; CDR2 reads FQGNSA. The trim removed 5 bases at V and 7 bases at J, leaving 12 bases unmatched. CDR3 sequence: CASSQGLAGGIGELFF. Written as DNA, the CDR3 is TGTGCCAGCAGCCAAGGACTAGCAGGAGGAATCGGGGAGCTGTTTTTT.

The V and J genes are TRBV4-2 and TRBJ2-2; D is perhaps TRBD2 (6 bases). CDR3 length equals 22 residues. Germline V gives CDR1 LGHNA, CDR2 YNFKEQ. V lost 0 bases, J lost 1 base, and 27 bases lay in between. CDR3 in DNA: TGTGCCAGCAGCCAAGATATTTCCCGGACTAACCCAGGGCGATGGAACACCGGGGAGCTGTTTTTT. This codes for CASSQDISRTNPGRWNTGELFF.

This clonotype has a handful of counts. The chain carries TRBV3-1 and TRBJ2-3; D is ambiguous. CDR1 is LGHDT, CDR2 YNNKEL, per germline (reference sequence). V dropped 0 bases and J dropped 0 bases, with 4 bases sitting between them. The CDR3 has 14 residues. Here the CDR3 DNA reads TGTGCCAGCAGCCAAGATAGTAGCACAGATACGCAGTATTTT. It encodes CASSQDSSTDTQYF.

This rearrangement joins TRBV7-9 to TRBJ1-4; D remains unclear. CDR3 length equals 15 residues. Germline V gene data show CDR1 as SEHNR and CDR2 as FQNEAQ (reference sequence). V shed 2 bases and J shed 5 bases, with 12 bases lying between them. This chain's CDR3 is CASSLWTTTNEKLFF. The CDR3 nucleotides are TGTGCCAGCAGCTTATGGACCACGACGAATGAAAAACTGTTTTTT.

This clonotype was observed a few times. The chain couples TRBV2 to TRBJ1-2, with D maybe TRBD1 (5 bases). Germline V gene data show CDR1 as SNHLY and CDR2 as FYNNEI. V lost 2 bases to trimming and J lost 0 bases, with 10 bases between them. The CDR3 spans 15 residues. In nucleotides, the CDR3 is TGTGCCAGCAGTGAAAGGCAGGGAGCTAACTATGGCTACACCTTC. Amino acid sequence: CASSERQGANYGYTF.

This clonotype was picked up a small number of times. The CDR3 coding sequence is TGTGCCACCTCGGACAGGGGATATCAGCCCCAGCATTTT. Its protein product is CATSDRGYQPQHF. V usage is TRBV24-1 and J usage is TRBJ1-5; 9 nucleotides match TRBD1. This CDR3 comprises 13 residues. The germline CDR1 and CDR2 sequences are KGHDR and SFDVKD. V trimming: 9 bases; J trimming: 5 bases; junction bases outside the gene matches: 4.

This clonotype was seen just once. V and J are TRBV19 and TRBJ1-4; a possible D gene is TRBD1 (6 bases). From germline, CDR1 is LNHDA and CDR2 SQIVND (reference sequence). V was pared by 3 bases and J by 8 bases, with 13 bases between. The CDR3 runs to 14 residues. CDR3 sequence reads: CASSILQGGEKLFF. The CDR3 DNA sequence: TGTGCCAGTAGTATTCTACAGGGTGGCGAAAAACTGTTTTTT.

This sequence joins TRBV7-2 and TRBJ2-7; D may be TRBD1 (6 bases). The germline gives CDR1 SGHTA, CDR2 FQGNSA. The V end lost 4 bases, the J end lost 5 bases, and 18 bases lay between the germline ends. This CDR3 is 15 amino acids long. In DNA, the CDR3 is TGTGCCAGCAGCTCCCGGGACATGGGCGCCCACGAGCAGTACTTC. Translation: CASSSRDMGAHEQYF.

This chain uses TRBV5-6 with TRBJ2-6, with D possibly matching TRBD2 (5 bases). The CDR3 is 15 residues long. Germline V gene data show CDR1 as SGHDT and CDR2 as YYEEEE. V was clipped by 6 bases and J by 4 bases, with 14 bases between them. CDR3 amino acids: CASTPGVRGANVLTF. DNA of the CDR3: TGTGCCAGCACGCCCGGGGTCCGCGGGGCCAACGTCCTGACTTTC.

The V call is TRBV28, the J call TRBJ2-1; D could derive from TRBD1 or TRBD2 (5 bases each). Germline lookup yields CDR1 MDHEN and CDR2 SYDVKM. The length of the CDR3 is 14 residues. Deletions cut 1 base from V and 9 bases from J, with 13 bases between. CDR3 region: CASSLSGTKGEQFF. The CDR3 DNA sequence: TGTGCCAGCAGTTTATCTGGGACCAAAGGTGAGCAGTTCTTC. The full variable domain, completed using reference TRBV28 and TRBJ2-1, is DVKVTQSSRYLVKRTGEKVFLECVQDMDHENMFWYRQDPGLGLRLIYFSYDVKMKEKGDIPEGYSVSREKKERFSLILESASTNQTSMYLCASSLSGTKGEQFFGPGTRLTVL.

This rearrangement joins TRBV6-1 to TRBJ2-2, with D perhaps TRBD1 (6 bases). Trimming took 2 bases from V and 6 from J, leaving 22 bases between them. The germline gives CDR1 MNHNS, CDR2 SASEGT. The CDR3 length is 18 residues. CDR3 protein: CASSEIPGTLLRAGELFF. The DNA for the CDR3 is TGTGCCAGCAGTGAAATCCCCGGGACATTACTAAGGGCCGGGGAGCTGTTTTTT.